This TCR beta chain was obtained from a study of blood T cell repertoires in COVID-19. Study context: Collection of acute and convalescent COVID-19 samples took place in the United States, Italy and Spain. T cells, B-cell-depleted T cells, or PBMCs provided the cDNA or gDNA that served as material.

In the source study's methods: Reference gene primer amplification gave estimated nucleated cell counts. The assay was immunoSEQ multiplex PCR, and TCRdb's table has in-frame clones only and misses some. V and J calls and clone size are as listed in that table; D and trimming were resolved from the DNA. The sample has some 340,000 clones, 85% seen once. Specimen: peripheral blood. This clonotype was obtained from a woman aged 18-30 years with acute or convalescent COVID-19.

The CDR3 sequence: CASSKGYSTNYGYTF. In nucleotides, the CDR3 is TGTGCCAGCAGCAAAGGCTACAGTACTAACTATGGCTACACCTTC. This sequence joins TRBV11-2 and TRBJ1-2; D gene ambiguous. Germline CDR1 SGHAT, CDR2 FQNNGV. V shed 5 bases and J shed 0 bases, with 13 bases lying between them. This CDR3 is built from 15 residues.